Detailed here is one TCR beta chain. The CDR3 has 13 amino acids. Germline lookup yields CDR1 ENHRY and CDR2 SYGVKD. Trimming shortened V by 1 base and J by 2 bases, and 5 bases separated the two germline ends. The data stem from a study of blood T cell repertoires in COVID-19. At the level of the study: COVID-19 samples collected from the United States, Italy and Spain covered acute and convalescent phases. From T cells, B-cell-depleted T cells, or PBMCs came the material, which was cDNA or gDNA.

Seattle cases were enrolled at active infection and followed longitudinally. Authors' analysis steps: Reference gene primers were amplified, and this amplification served to estimate nucleated cell counts. Here immunoSEQ multiplex PCR was the method, and the copy in TCRdb shows in-frame clones only, minus some. V and J calls and clone size come straight from that table; D and trimming were deduced from the DNA. This table has around 190,000 clones, under 85% appearing once. This chain links TRBV10-3 with TRBJ1-2; D is unclear. This TCR derives from a woman aged 70-85 years with COVID-19, enrolled during active disease. Sequenced material: peripheral blood. CDR3 nucleotides: TGTGCCATCAGTGAGTTGGCAAACTATGGCTACACCTTC. Encoded protein: CAISELANYGYTF.